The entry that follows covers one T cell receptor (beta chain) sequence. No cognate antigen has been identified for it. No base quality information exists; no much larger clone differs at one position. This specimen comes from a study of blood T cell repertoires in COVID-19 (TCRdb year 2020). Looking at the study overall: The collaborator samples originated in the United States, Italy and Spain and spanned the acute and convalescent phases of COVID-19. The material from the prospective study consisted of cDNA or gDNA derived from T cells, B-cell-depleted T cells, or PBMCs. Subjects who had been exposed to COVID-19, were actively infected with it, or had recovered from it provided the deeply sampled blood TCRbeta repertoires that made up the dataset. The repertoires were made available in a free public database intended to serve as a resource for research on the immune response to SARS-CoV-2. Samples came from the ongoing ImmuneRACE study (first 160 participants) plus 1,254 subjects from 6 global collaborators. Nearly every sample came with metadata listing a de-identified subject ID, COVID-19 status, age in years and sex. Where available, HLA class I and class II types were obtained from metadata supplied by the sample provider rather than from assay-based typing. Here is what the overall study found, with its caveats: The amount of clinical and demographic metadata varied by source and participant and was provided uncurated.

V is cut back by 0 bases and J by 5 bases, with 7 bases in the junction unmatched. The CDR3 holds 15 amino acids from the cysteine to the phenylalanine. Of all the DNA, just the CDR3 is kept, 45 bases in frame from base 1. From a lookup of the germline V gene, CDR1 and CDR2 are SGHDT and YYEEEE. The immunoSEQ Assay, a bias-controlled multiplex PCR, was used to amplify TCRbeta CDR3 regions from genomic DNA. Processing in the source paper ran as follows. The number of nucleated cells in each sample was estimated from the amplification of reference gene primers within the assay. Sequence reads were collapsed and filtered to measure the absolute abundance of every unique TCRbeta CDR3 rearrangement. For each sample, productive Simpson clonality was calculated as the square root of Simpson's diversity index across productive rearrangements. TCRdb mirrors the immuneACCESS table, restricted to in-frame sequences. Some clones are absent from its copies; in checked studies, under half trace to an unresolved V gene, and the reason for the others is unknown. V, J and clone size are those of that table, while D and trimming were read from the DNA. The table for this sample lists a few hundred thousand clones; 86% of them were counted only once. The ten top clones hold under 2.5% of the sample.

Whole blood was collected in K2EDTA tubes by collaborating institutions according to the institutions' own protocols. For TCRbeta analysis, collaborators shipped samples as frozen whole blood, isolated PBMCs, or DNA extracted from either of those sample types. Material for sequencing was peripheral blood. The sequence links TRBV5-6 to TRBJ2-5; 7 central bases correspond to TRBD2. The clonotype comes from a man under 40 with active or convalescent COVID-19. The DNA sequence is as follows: TGTGCCAGCAGCTTGGGAGGCGGGGGAGTGGAGACCCAGTACTTC. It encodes CASSLGGGGVETQYF.